The 19 T cell receptor beta chains below come from one sample, sequenced in a study of blood T cells in healthy people across ages. Using a J-beta primer mix together with a sample-barcoded 5' primer, a second PCR was run for roughly 6 to 11 cycles. TCRdb called the 5' RACE reads again in MiXCR, with one record for every CDR3 protein. The sample has about 640,000 distinct CDR3 sequences, roughly 58% seen once. Sequencing input: blood. Every receptor here comes from a man in his fifties or sixties in good health.

V and J are TRBV20-1 and TRBJ2-1, with 10 positions matching TRBD2. Germline V gene sequence: CDR1 DFQATT, CDR2 SNEGSKA (reference sequence). The trim removed 0 bases at V and 10 bases at J, leaving 9 bases unmatched. The CDR3 extends over 15 amino acids. DNA of the CDR3: TGCAGTGCTAGAGAGGCACTAGCGGGGCCCAGGGAGCAGTTCTTC. This sequence encodes CSAREALAGPREQFF.

This clonotype came up a few times. The V and J genes are TRBV6-1 and TRBJ2-5; 9 bases line up with TRBD2. There are 14 residues in the CDR3. CDR1 is MNHNS and CDR2 is SASEGT in the germline V gene. V trimming: 7 bases; J trimming: 3 bases; junction bases outside the gene matches: 6. For the CDR3, the DNA is TGTGCCAGCATGATGGGACTAGCCAAAGAGACCCAGTACTTC. This codes for CASMMGLAKETQYF.

This clonotype was observed once. The V call is TRBV9, the J call TRBJ2-5; perhaps D is TRBD1 or TRBD2 (5 bases each). Per germline, CDR1 SGDLS and CDR2 YYNGEE. Trimming cost V 4 bases and J 5 bases, with 21 bases left between them. The CDR3 sequence is 16 residues long. Written as DNA, the CDR3 is TGTGCCAGCAGCCCATTTGGGGACCTACAAGGGGAGACCCAGTACTTC. This sequence encodes CASSPFGDLQGETQYF.

The chain uses TRBV29-1 and TRBJ2-5, with D hard to call. Germline CDR1 is SQVTM and CDR2 is ANQGSEA. Deletions cut 7 bases from V and 4 bases from J, with 13 bases between. The CDR3 sequence is 12 residues long. CDR3 loop: CSGRPFRETQYF. In DNA, the CDR3 is TGCAGCGGCCGTCCATTCCGAGAGACCCAGTACTTC.

This rearrangement joins TRBV4-1 to TRBJ2-7; 7 bases are a match to TRBD2. The CDR3 totals 14 residues. V lost 0 bases and J lost 5; bases outside the gene matches: 4. The germline V gene encodes CDR1 MGHRA and CDR2 YSYEKL. CDR3: CASSQEGRVNEQYF. Written as DNA, the CDR3 is TGCGCCAGCAGCCAAGAAGGGAGGGTAAACGAGCAGTACTTC.

The chain carries TRBV20-1 and TRBJ2-1; D may be TRBD1 (6 bases). The J call could be wrong; TRBJ2-7 is a better fit for the DNA end. Germline V gene sequence: CDR1 DFQATT, CDR2 SNEGSKA (reference sequence). The CDR3 extends over 12 amino acids. CDR3 DNA: TGCAGTGCTAGCCAACAGGGCAATGAGCAGTACTTC. Residues: CSASQQGNEQYF.

The gene calls are TRBV28 and TRBJ1-6; 9 bases are a match to TRBD1. This CDR3 has 16 amino acids. Per germline, CDR1 MDHEN and CDR2 SYDVKM. V was clipped by 8 bases and J by 8 bases; unmatched bases: 13. This chain's CDR3 is CASVTPGTGKYSPLHF. CDR3 nucleotide sequence: TGTGCCAGCGTCACCCCCGGGACAGGGAAATATTCACCCCTCCACTTT. The variable domain in full, completed from reference TRBV28 and TRBJ1-6, reads DVKVTQSSRYLVKRTGEKVFLECVQDMDHENMFWYRQDPGLGLRLIYFSYDVKMKEKGDIPEGYSVSREKKERFSLILESASTNQTSMYLCASVTPGTGKYSPLHFGNGTRLTVT.

This clonotype came up a few times. V usage is TRBV20-1 and J usage is TRBJ1-6, with 10 bases fitting TRBD1. V lost 6 bases and J lost 6; bases outside the gene matches: 8. The germline V gene encodes CDR1 DFQATT and CDR2 SNEGSKA (reference sequence). The CDR3 loop spans 15 amino acids. The CDR3 loop is CSAQLTGGSNSPLHF. CDR3 nucleotide sequence: TGCAGTGCCCAACTGACAGGGGGCAGTAATTCACCCCTCCACTTT.

The rearrangement uses TRBV20-1 and TRBJ2-1; TRBD2 aligns across 7 bases. The trim removed 6 bases at V and 5 bases at J, leaving 10 bases unmatched. This CDR3 region has 14 residues. Germline CDR1 and CDR2: DFQATT and SNEGSKA (reference sequence). Here the CDR3 DNA reads TGCAGTGCCCCTGGGGGGGGGGGGAACAATGAGCAGTTCTTC. Residues: CSAPGGGGNNEQFF.

V gene TRBV5-1 combines with J gene TRBJ1-1; D possibly corresponds to TRBD1 (5 bases). This CDR3 is built from 13 residues. The germline CDR1 and CDR2 sequences are SGHRS and YFSETQ. Trimming pared 5 bases from V and 4 bases from J, leaving 12 bases between. The CDR3 sequence: CASSFTTVTEAFF. CDR3 nucleotides: TGCGCCAGCAGTTTCACGACAGTCACTGAAGCTTTCTTT. The full variable domain, its missing parts supplied by reference TRBV5-1 and TRBJ1-1, is KAGVTQTPRYLIKTRGQQVTLSCSPISGHRSVSWYQQTPGQGLQFLFEYFSETQRNKGNFPGRFSGRQFSNSRSEMNVSTLELGDSALYLCASSFTTVTEAFFGQGTRLTVV.

A remark on this clonotype: An end of the junction does not agree with germline; a read error may underlie this. The V and J genes are TRBV2 and TRBJ2-5; 8 positions agree with TRBD1. The CDR3 totals 16 residues. The germline CDR1 and CDR2 sequences are SNHLY and FYNNEI. The CDR3 region is CAGSEGGTGLFNEQYF. As DNA, the CDR3 is TGTGCCGGCAGTGAAGGCGGGACAGGTTTGTTCAATGAGCAGTACTTC.

This clonotype was detected only a few times. This chain joins TRBV28 and TRBJ2-4; D not resolved. This CDR3 region has 15 residues. The V end was cut by 5 bases, the J end by 0 bases, with 11 bases between. The germline CDR1 and CDR2 sequences are MDHEN and SYDVKM. CDR3 DNA sequence: TGTGCCAGCAGTCCAGTCACCCAAGCCAAAAACATTCAGTACTTC. This codes for CASSPVTQAKNIQYF.

The chain uses TRBV6-2 or TRBV6-3 and TRBJ1-5; D not certain. V shed 2 bases and J shed 5 bases, with 7 bases lying between them. The CDR3 sequence is 13 residues long. Germline CDR1 reads MNHEY; CDR2 reads SVGEGT. Here the CDR3 DNA reads TGTGCCAGCAGTTACGGTGTCTATCAGCCCCAGCATTTT. This translates into CASSYGVYQPQHF.

The sample holds many counts of this clonotype. V and J are TRBV16 and TRBJ2-1; D ambiguous. The CDR3 is 11 amino acids. Germline V CDR1 and CDR2: KGHSY, FQNENV. Trimming took 3 bases from V and 7 from J, leaving 4 bases between them. The CDR3 region has the DNA TGTGCCAGCAGCCAGGGAAATGAGCAGTTCTTC. Translating it yields CASSQGNEQFF.

The rearrangement uses TRBV20-1 and TRBJ1-5, with 7 bases matching TRBD1. V shed 0 bases and J 2 bases; nucleotides not matched to a gene: 4. Germline CDR1 is DFQATT and CDR2 is SNEGSKA (reference sequence). The CDR3 extends over 15 amino acids. The CDR3, as DNA: TGCAGTGCTAGAGAAAGGGGGACAGGCAATCAGCCCCAGCATTTT. It specifies CSARERGTGNQPQHF.

This chain connects TRBV18 to TRBJ2-5; D is possibly TRBD1 (7 bases). CDR3 length: 15 amino acids. The V gene's germline CDR1 is KGHSH and CDR2 LQKENI. Trimming removed 5 bases at V and 4 bases at J, with 17 bases between. This CDR3 is CASSSQGRLGETQYF. The CDR3 region has the DNA TGTGCCAGCTCATCACAGGGGAGGCTCGGAGAGACCCAGTACTTC.

In DNA, the CDR3 is TGTGCCAGCAGCAAAGTTCAGGGTCGAGATGGCTACACCTTC. Its translation: CASSKVQGRDGYTF. This chain uses TRBV7-2 with TRBJ1-2; D possibly corresponds to TRBD1 (5 bases). The germline gives CDR1 SGHTA, CDR2 FQGNSA. This CDR3 contains 14 residues. Between the trimmed V and J ends, which lost 5 bases and 6 bases, there was a span of 16 bases.

A remark on this clonotype: Mismatch with germline at one junction end may stem from a read error. The CDR3 protein is CASSSFLLPGRDGGLFF. CDR3 in DNA: TGTGCCAGCAGTTCTTTCCTTCTCCCGGGAAGGGACGGGGGGCTGTTTTTT. The rearrangement joins TRBV28 to TRBJ2-2; D is possibly TRBD2 (6 bases). Per the germline V gene, CDR1 is MDHEN and CDR2 is SYDVKM. The CDR3 is 17 residues long. Full variable domain (remainder filled in from reference TRBV28 and TRBJ2-2): DVKVTQSSRYLVKRTGEKVFLECVQDMDHENMFWYRQDPGLGLRLIYFSYDVKMKEKGDIPEGYSVSREKKERFSLILESASTNQTSMYLCASSSFLLPGRDGGLFFGEGSRLTVL.

This clonotype was counted only a few times. The chain carries TRBV7-9 and TRBJ2-5; 10 positions match TRBD1. The J call is doubtful: the DNA matches TRBJ2-7 better. This CDR3 is built from 16 residues. Looked up from germline, CDR1 is SEHNR and CDR2 is FQNEAQ (reference sequence). DNA for the CDR3: TGTGCCAGCAGCTTCAACCGGGACAGGGGAAGAGGCGAGCAGTACTTC. Its protein is CASSFNRDRGRGEQYF.